The 6 T cell receptor beta chains presented below share a single source sample, sequenced in a study of human versus mouse CDR3 diversity and MHC coevolution. Data came from immunoSEQ multiplex PCR; TCRdb stores just in-frame clones and leaves some out. Of around 74,000 clones listed, roughly 92% are singletons. Sequences were obtained from naive CD4+ T cells from blood. Subset here: CD45RO-negative CD62L-positive naive CD4 T cells. These receptor sequences come from a person aged 25 to 69 in good health.

The chain couples TRBV10-3 to TRBJ2-7; 8 nucleotides align to TRBD2. V trimming: 7 bases; J trimming: 3 bases; junction bases outside the gene matches: 11. The CDR3 has 15 residues. Germline V gene data show CDR1 as ENHRY and CDR2 as SYGVKD. The CDR3, as DNA: TGTGCCATCACTAGGAGCGAAGCGGGGGACTACGAGCAGTACTTC. Its translation: CAITRSEAGDYEQYF.

This chain links TRBV5-1 with TRBJ2-3, with D perhaps matching TRBD1 (6 bases). V lost 6 bases to trimming and J lost 0 bases, with 14 bases between them. CDR1 and CDR2 from the germline V gene are SGHRS and YFSETQ. The CDR3 extends over 15 amino acids. The CDR3 is CASTGQTASTDTQYF. The CDR3 bases are TGCGCCAGCACCGGACAGACTGCTAGCACAGATACGCAGTATTTT.

The chain employs TRBV4-2 and TRBJ2-1, with 15 bases matching TRBD2. V gave up 9 bases and J gave up 4 bases; unmatched junction bases: 7. Looked up from germline, CDR1 is LGHNA and CDR2 is YNFKEQ. The CDR3 sequence is 16 residues long. The CDR3 DNA follows: TGTGCCAGTCGTCGGACTAGCGGGGGGGTATACAATGAGCAGTTCTTC. Its protein product is CASRRTSGGVYNEQFF.

This clone was counted only a few times. J is TRBJ1-2 and V is TRBV10-3, with 8 bases lining up with TRBD1. CDR3 length: 13 residues. Germline loops: CDR1 ENHRY, CDR2 SYGVKD. V shed 0 bases and J 10 bases; nucleotides not matched to a gene: 4. CDR3 sequence reads: CAISESTTGAYTF. The CDR3 nucleotides are TGTGCCATCAGTGAGTCGACGACAGGGGCCTACACCTTC.

This clone was counted once. This chain links TRBV6-1 with TRBJ1-5; D is unclear. Germline loops: CDR1 MNHNS, CDR2 SASEGT. The CDR3 sequence is 12 residues long. V was shortened by 2 bases and J by 4 bases, with 3 bases between the two germline ends. The CDR3 region is CASSELNQPQHF. The CDR3 DNA sequence: TGTGCCAGCAGTGAATTAAATCAGCCCCAGCATTTT.

The V and J genes are TRBV28 and TRBJ2-1; 10 bases fit TRBD1. The CDR3 runs 16 residues. J gave up 7 bases and V 4 bases, and 10 bases lay outside the gene matches. The germline V gene has CDR1 MDHEN and CDR2 SYDVKM. In DNA, the CDR3 is TGTGCCAGCAGTTCAGGAGGGACAGGGGTTAGGAATGAGCAGTTCTTC. Its translation is CASSSGGTGVRNEQFF.